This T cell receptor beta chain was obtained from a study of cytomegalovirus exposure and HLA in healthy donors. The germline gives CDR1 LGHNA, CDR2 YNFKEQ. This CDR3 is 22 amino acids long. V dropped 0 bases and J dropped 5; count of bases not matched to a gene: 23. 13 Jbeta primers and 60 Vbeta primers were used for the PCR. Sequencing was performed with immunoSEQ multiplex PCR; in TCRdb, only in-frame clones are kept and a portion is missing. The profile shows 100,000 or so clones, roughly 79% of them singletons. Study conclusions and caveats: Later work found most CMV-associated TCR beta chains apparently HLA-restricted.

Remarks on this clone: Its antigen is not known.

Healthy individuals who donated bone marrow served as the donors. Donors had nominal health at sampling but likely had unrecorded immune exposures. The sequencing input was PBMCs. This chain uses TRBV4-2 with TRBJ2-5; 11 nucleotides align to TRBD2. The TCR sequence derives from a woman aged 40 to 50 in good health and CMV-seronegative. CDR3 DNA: TGTGCCAGCAGCCAAGAAATTGGGGGCGGGCCTAGCGGGGGGTACGCCGGGGAGACCCAGTACTTC. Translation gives CASSQEIGGGPSGGYAGETQYF.